Detailed here is one TCR beta chain. Assay: immunoSEQ multiplex PCR; the TCRdb copy retains only in-frame clones and omits some. The sample carries around 210,000 clones, almost 85% recorded once. Seattle's enrolled individuals joined amid active infection and were then monitored longitudinally. The data were obtained in a study of blood T cell repertoires in COVID-19. Between the trimmed V and J ends, which lost 6 bases and 5 bases, there was a span of 16 bases. This CDR3 spans 14 amino acids. Germline CDR1 MNHEY, CDR2 SVGEGT. This TCR was sampled from a man aged 50 or older with COVID-19, enrolled during active disease. Sequenced input: peripheral blood. The J gene is TRBJ2-5, the V gene TRBV6-2 or TRBV6-3; D unclear. CDR3 nucleotide sequence: TGTGCCAGCAGCTCCCCCCTCCGGTGGGAGACCCAGTACTTC. Translation: CASSSPLRWETQYF.